The 6 T cell receptor beta chains below all came from one sample that was sequenced in a study of blood T cell repertoires in COVID-19. Repertoires were generated with immunoSEQ multiplex PCR, while TCRdb's copy carries only in-frame clones and drops some. This table has about 200,000 clones, roughly three quarters appearing once. Sequencing was performed on PBMCs or T cells enriched from blood (not recorded which). These receptor sequences come from a woman in her fifties or sixties with acute COVID-19.

The chain has TRBV5-4 and TRBJ1-5, with 7 bases lining up with TRBD1. The CDR3 runs 15 residues. V gave up 4 bases and J gave up 7 bases; unmatched junction bases: 11. Germline CDR1 and CDR2: SGHNT and YYREEE (reference sequence). The DNA of the CDR3 is TGTGCCAGCAGCCTTGGAGGAGGGGGCGAGCAGCCCCAGCATTTT. It yields the protein CASSLGGGGEQPQHF.

V and J are TRBV3-1 (or the pseudogene TRBV3-2) and TRBJ1-2, with TRBD1 matching 9 bases. With 6 bases clipped from V and 8 bases from J, the junction kept 7 bases outside the gene matches. The germline V gene encodes CDR1 LGHDT and CDR2 YNNKEL (reference sequence). The CDR3 extends over 13 amino acids. The CDR3 protein is CASSRGQGRGYTF. Here the CDR3 DNA reads TGTGCCAGCAGTCGCGGACAGGGGCGCGGCTACACCTTC.

In this sample, this clone turned up a few times. J is TRBJ1-1 and V is TRBV5-1, with unresolved D. Germline V gene data show CDR1 as SGHRS and CDR2 as YFSETQ. The CDR3 totals 15 residues. V dropped 4 bases and J dropped 4 bases, with 17 bases sitting between them. The CDR3 spells CASSLDTRSATEAFF. DNA of the CDR3: TGCGCCAGCAGCCTTGATACGAGGTCGGCCACTGAAGCTTTCTTT.

This clone was seen a handful of times. The J gene is TRBJ1-6, the V gene TRBV14, with TRBD1 matching over 7 bases. The CDR3 sequence is 14 residues long. Germline trimming cut 4 bases from V and 14 bases from J; bases unmatched to any gene: 11. Germline V lookup: CDR1 SGHDN, CDR2 FVKESK. In nucleotides, the CDR3 is TGTGCCAGCAGCCCCGCGACAGGGCCCAGGGCCCTCCACTTT. Its translation is CASSPATGPRALHF.

V usage is TRBV28 and J usage is TRBJ2-7, with D maybe TRBD1 (6 bases). Trimming removed 6 bases from V and 3 bases from J, with 18 bases in between. The CDR3 is 15 residues long. Germline V gene sequence: CDR1 MDHEN, CDR2 SYDVKM. The CDR3 nucleotides are TGTGCCAGCAGGGGAAACAGGGTTGGTCTCTACGAGCAGTACGTC. Translated: CASRGNRVGLYEQYV.

A word on this clone: A junction end diverges from the germline sequence, so it may reflect a read error. The rearrangement uses TRBV4-2 and TRBJ1-1, with a tentative D call TRBD1 (6 bases). The CDR3 extends over 14 amino acids. Per the germline V gene, CDR1 is LGHNA and CDR2 is YNFKEQ. CDR3 DNA sequence: TGTGCCAGCAGCGAAGACAGGCTGAACACTGAAGCTTTCTTT. Translated, it gives CASSEDRLNTEAFF.